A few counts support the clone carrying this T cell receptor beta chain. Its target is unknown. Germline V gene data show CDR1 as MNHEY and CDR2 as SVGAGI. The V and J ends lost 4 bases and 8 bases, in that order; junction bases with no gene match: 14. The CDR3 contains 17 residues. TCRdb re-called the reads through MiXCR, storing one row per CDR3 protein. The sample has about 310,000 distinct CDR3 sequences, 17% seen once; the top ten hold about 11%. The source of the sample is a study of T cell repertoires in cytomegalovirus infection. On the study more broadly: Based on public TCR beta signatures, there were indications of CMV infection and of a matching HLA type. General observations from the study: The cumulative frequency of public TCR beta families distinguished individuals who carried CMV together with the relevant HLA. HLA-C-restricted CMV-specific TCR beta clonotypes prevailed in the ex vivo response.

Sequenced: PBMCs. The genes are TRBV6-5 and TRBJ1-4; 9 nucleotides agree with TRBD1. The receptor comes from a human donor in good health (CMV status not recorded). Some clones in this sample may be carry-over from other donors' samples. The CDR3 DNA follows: TGTGCCAGCAGTTTCCGCCTCAACAGGGGGCGAGGGGAAAAACTGTTTTTT. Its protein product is CASSFRLNRGRGEKLFF.